Here is one TCR beta chain with its context. This record comes from a study of CD8+CD57+ T cells in acquired aplastic anemia. V lost 4 bases, J lost 2 bases, and 8 bases lay in between. The CDR3 spans 13 residues. Germline loops: CDR1 ENHRY, CDR2 SYGVKD. The study profiled TCR beta VDJ and CDR3 using genomic DNA as template. TCRdb fed the reads into MiXCR, producing one record per CDR3 protein. The sample includes roughly 200,000 distinct CDR3 sequences, approximately 57% of them seen just once. This TCR derives from a human donor in good health. The genes are TRBV10-3 and TRBJ1-2, with D unresolved. Sequencing was carried out using sorted CD4+, CD8+, or CD8+CD57+ T cells (not recorded which) from PBMCs. CDR3 DNA: TGTGCCATCAGTGGAGGTCAGAACTATGGCTACACCTTC. It codes for CAISGGQNYGYTF.